This entry lists 22 T cell receptor beta chains sequenced from one sample in a study of cytomegalovirus exposure and HLA in healthy donors. 60 Vbeta and 13 Jbeta primers were used in PCR. Some clones are missing from TCRdb's copy, which holds only in-frame ones; the method was immunoSEQ multiplex PCR. The sample yields roughly 51,000 clones, roughly four fifths seen once. The sequencing sample was made of PBMCs. The source of these receptors is a boy aged 5-17 years in good health and CMV-seropositive.

J is TRBJ2-3 and V is TRBV7-8, with D unresolved. The length of the CDR3 is 15 residues. The germline CDR1 and CDR2 sequences are SGHVS and FQNEAQ. V lost 1 base and J lost 8, with 16 bases in between. The CDR3: CASSLETGPLGTQYF. The CDR3 nucleotides read TGTGCCAGCAGCTTAGAGACGGGTCCCCTTGGTACGCAGTATTTT.

The CDR3 nucleotides read TGTGCCAGCAGCCAAGGTAGAGGGGGTAGCACCGGGGAGCTGTTTTTT. Protein sequence: CASSQGRGGSTGELFF. This rearrangement joins TRBV4-2 to TRBJ2-2; TRBD1 is a possible D gene (6 bases). The CDR3 totals 16 residues. V lost 1 base and J 4 bases, leaving 13 bases between the germline ends. Germline CDR1 and CDR2: LGHNA and YNFKEQ.

The CDR3 region has the DNA TGCGCCAGCAGTACCGACAGGTGGACCACCGGGGAGCTGTTTTTT. Its protein product is CASSTDRWTTGELFF. The chain is built from TRBV23-1 and TRBJ2-2; D possibly corresponds to TRBD1 (6 bases). TRBV23-1 has ORF status, its function being uncertain. CDR3 length equals 15 residues. The V and J ends lost 5 bases and 4 bases respectively, with 14 bases between them.

A single count supports this clone. The V gene is TRBV9, the J gene TRBJ2-2; tentatively, D is TRBD1 (5 bases). Between the trimmed V and J ends, which lost 0 bases and 0 bases, there was a span of 9 bases. Germline CDR1 and CDR2: SGDLS and YYNGEE. The CDR3 spans 16 residues. The CDR3 nucleotides are TGTGCCAGCAGCGTAGCCAGGACAACGAACACCGGGGAGCTGTTTTTT. Amino acid sequence: CASSVARTTNTGELFF.

The chain is built from TRBV7-3 and TRBJ2-3; D gene uncertain. This CDR3 is built from 15 residues. Trimming took 5 bases from V and 2 from J, leaving 14 bases between them. Germline V gene lookup returns CDR1 SGHTA and CDR2 FQGTGA. The DNA for the CDR3 is TGTGCCAGCAGCCCCCACCGGTCTAACACAGATACGCAGTATTTT. Protein: CASSPHRSNTDTQYF.

V and J are TRBV6-1 and TRBJ1-1; D call uncertain. Trimming cost V 4 bases and J 10 bases, with 13 bases left between them. Germline V gene data show CDR1 as MNHNS and CDR2 as SASEGT. The CDR3 consists of 12 residues. The CDR3, as DNA: TGTGCCAGCAGTGGACCGGGTGGAGTAGCTTTCTTT. As protein: CASSGPGGVAFF.

The rearrangement joins TRBV21-1 to TRBJ2-7; the D call in the table, TRBD1, was not verified against the DNA. TRBV21-1 is given as a pseudogene. The CDR3 runs to 14 residues. CDR3: CASRDRTGGYEQYF. For the CDR3, the DNA is TGTGCCAGCAGGGATAGGACAGGAGGCTACGAGCAGTACTTC.

This clone was seen a single time. V usage is TRBV14 and J usage is TRBJ1-1; D might be TRBD1 (5 bases). Germline V gene data show CDR1 as SGHDN and CDR2 as FVKESK. The CDR3 sequence is 17 residues long. V lost 4 bases and J 5 bases, leaving 23 bases between the germline ends. As DNA, the CDR3 is TGTGCCAGCAGCCGGCAGGGAGGGAGGGGTTCAAAGACTGAAGCTTTCTTT. This encodes CASSRQGGRGSKTEAFF.

The chain has TRBV7-9 and TRBJ2-1; 9 nucleotides line up with TRBD1. J gave up 12 bases and V 5 bases, and 5 bases lay outside the gene matches. The CDR3 consists of 12 residues. In germline, CDR1 is SEHNR, CDR2 FQNEAQ (reference sequence). The CDR3 is CASSLLQGAQFF. Written as DNA, the CDR3 is TGTGCCAGCAGCCTATTACAGGGGGCGCAGTTCTTC.

The DNA of the CDR3 is TGTGCCAGCAGCCGGTGGGGACAGCAAGAGACCCAGTACTTC. It is translated as CASSRWGQQETQYF. The V and J genes are TRBV4-2 and TRBJ2-5, with 7 bases identical to TRBD1. The germline CDR1 and CDR2 sequences are LGHNA and YNFKEQ. The J segment lost 2 bases and the V segment lost 4 bases, leaving 4 bases of the junction unmatched. There are 14 residues in the CDR3.

The chain is built from TRBV27 and TRBJ2-3; possible D gene TRBD2, 6 bases. With 4 bases removed from V and 2 bases from J, the gap between germline ends came to 13 bases. The germline V gene has CDR1 MNHEY and CDR2 SMNVEV (reference sequence). The CDR3 is 15 residues long. The CDR3 DNA is TGTGCCAGCAGTTCAAACGGGGGATACACAGATACGCAGTATTTT. Translation: CASSSNGGYTDTQYF.

V and J are TRBV5-1 and TRBJ2-5, with D uncertain. The CDR3 length is 11 residues. V lost 5 bases to trimming and J lost 6 bases, with 8 bases between them. Germline CDR1 SGHRS, CDR2 YFSETQ. This CDR3 reads CASSSVKTQYF. In nucleotides, the CDR3 is TGCGCCAGCAGTTCGGTGAAGACCCAGTACTTC.

This chain joins TRBV5-1 and TRBJ1-4, with a possible D match to TRBD1 (6 bases). The V end was cut by 0 bases, the J end by 6 bases, with 9 bases between. Germline values: CDR1 SGHRS, CDR2 YFSETQ. CDR3 size: 14 residues. In nucleotides, the CDR3 is TGCGCCAGCAGCTTGGAGGCAGGGGATGAAAAACTGTTTTTT. Protein product: CASSLEAGDEKLFF.

The rearrangement links TRBV5-1 to TRBJ2-3; 13 nucleotides align to TRBD2. Germline V gives CDR1 SGHRS, CDR2 YFSETQ. Germline trimming cut 6 bases from V and 3 bases from J; bases unmatched to any gene: 1. This CDR3 contains 14 residues. CDR3 coding DNA: TGCGCCAGCACGGGACTAGCGGGGACAGATACGCAGTATTTT. Amino acid sequence: CASTGLAGTDTQYF.

The V gene is TRBV27, the J gene TRBJ1-5, with D possibly being TRBD1 (6 bases). V was cut by 6 bases and J by 7 bases, with 16 bases left in between. CDR1 and CDR2 (germline): MNHEY, SMNVEV (reference sequence). The CDR3 is 14 residues long. The CDR3 spells CASRSGAGGQPQHF. The CDR3, as DNA: TGTGCCAGCAGGTCAGGGGCCGGGGGGCAGCCCCAGCATTTT.

The count of this clone is one. The chain joins TRBV4-1 to TRBJ2-5; 10 bases agree with TRBD1. CDR3 size: 14 residues. The germline gives CDR1 MGHRA, CDR2 YSYEKL. V shed 5 bases, J shed 7 bases, and the junction held 7 bases outside the gene matches. The CDR3 sequence: CASSRDRGLGTQYF. In DNA, the CDR3 is TGCGCCAGCAGCAGAGACAGGGGGCTGGGGACCCAGTACTTC.

The chain carries TRBV2 and TRBJ2-3; TRBD2 aligns across 9 bases. The length of the CDR3 is 16 residues. V trimming: 6 bases; J trimming: 3 bases; junction bases outside the gene matches: 10. Germline V gives CDR1 SNHLY, CDR2 FYNNEI. In DNA form, the CDR3 reads TGTGCCAGCAGCCGTCGGAGCGGGGGGACGACAGATACGCAGTATTTT. This codes for CASSRRSGGTTDTQYF.

Comment on this clone: At one boundary the junction diverges from the germline segment, which might be a read error. The chain carries TRBV7-9 and TRBJ1-2; TRBD1 agrees at 7 bases. Germline CDR1 and CDR2: SEHNR and FQNEAQ (reference sequence). The CDR3 is 15 amino acids. In nucleotides, the CDR3 is TGTTCCAGCAGCCCCAGGGACAGCCTTAACTATGGCTACACCTTC. Its protein is CSSSPRDSLNYGYTF. The complete variable domain, with remaining parts taken from reference TRBV7-9 and TRBJ1-2, reads DTGVSQNPRHKITKRGQNVTFRCDPISEHNRLYWYRQTLGQGPEFLTYFQNEAQLEKSRLLSDRFSAERPKGSFSTLEIQRTEQGDSAMYLCSSSPRDSLNYGYTFGSGTRLTVV.

The chain employs TRBV28 and TRBJ1-6; D is perhaps TRBD1 (6 bases). The CDR3 has 15 residues. In germline, CDR1 is MDHEN, CDR2 SYDVKM. Trimming stripped 6 bases from V and 3 bases from J, with 12 bases between. The CDR3 DNA reads TGTGCCAGCAGAATAACAGGGTTCTATAATTCACCCCTCCACTTT. This codes for CASRITGFYNSPLHF.

The rearrangement links TRBV27 to TRBJ2-2; perhaps TRBD2 as D (5 bases). The CDR3 sequence is 13 residues long. The germline V gene encodes CDR1 MNHEY and CDR2 SMNVEV (reference sequence). V lost 3 bases and J 3 bases, leaving 5 bases between the germline ends. CDR3 sequence reads: CASSFGDTGELFF. CDR3 coding DNA: TGTGCCAGCAGTTTCGGGGACACCGGGGAGCTGTTTTTT.

The chain employs TRBV5-1 and TRBJ1-1; D is undetermined. V lost 1 base and J 0 bases, leaving 7 bases between the germline ends. Germline V CDR1 and CDR2: SGHRS, YFSETQ. The CDR3 runs to 14 residues. CDR3 region: CASSLTVLNTEAFF. The CDR3 bases are TGCGCCAGCAGCTTGACAGTCTTGAACACTGAAGCTTTCTTT.

The DNA of the CDR3 is TGTGCCAGCAGTCGGGGGTACAATTCACCCCTCCACTTT. Translation gives CASSRGYNSPLHF. The chain uses TRBV25-1 and TRBJ1-6, with D tentatively TRBD1 (5 bases). Trimming pared 5 bases from V and 7 bases from J, leaving 9 bases between. Germline assignment: CDR1 MGHDK and CDR2 SYGVNS. CDR3 size: 13 residues. Using reference TRBV25-1 and TRBJ1-6 for the parts outside the CDR3, the full variable domain is EADIYQTPRYLVIGTGKKITLECSQTMGHDKMYWYQQDPGMELHLIHYSYGVNSTEKGDLSSESTVSRIRTEHFPLTLESARPSHTSQYLCASSRGYNSPLHFGNGTRLTVT.